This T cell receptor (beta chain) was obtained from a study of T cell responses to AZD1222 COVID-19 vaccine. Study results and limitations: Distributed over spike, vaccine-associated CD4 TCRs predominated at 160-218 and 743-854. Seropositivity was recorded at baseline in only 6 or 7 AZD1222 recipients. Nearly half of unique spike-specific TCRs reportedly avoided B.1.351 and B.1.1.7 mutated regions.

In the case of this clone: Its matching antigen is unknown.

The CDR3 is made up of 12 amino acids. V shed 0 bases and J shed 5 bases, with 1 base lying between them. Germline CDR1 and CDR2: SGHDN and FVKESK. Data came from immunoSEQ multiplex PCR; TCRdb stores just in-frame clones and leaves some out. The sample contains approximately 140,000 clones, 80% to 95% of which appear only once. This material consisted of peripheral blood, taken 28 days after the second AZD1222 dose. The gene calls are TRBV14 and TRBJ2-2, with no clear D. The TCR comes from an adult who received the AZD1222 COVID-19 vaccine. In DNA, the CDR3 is TGTGCCAGCAGCCAAGATACCGGGGAGCTGTTTTTT. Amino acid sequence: CASSQDTGELFF.